The entry below gives a single T cell receptor (beta chain) sequence along with its context. No antigen is known for it. These data originate in a study of cytomegalovirus exposure and HLA in healthy donors. General study findings and limits: The study recorded about 150 TCR beta chains that were cytomegalovirus-associated.

With 5 bases removed from V and 8 bases from J, the gap between germline ends came to 18 bases. Germline CDR1 reads SEHNR; CDR2 reads FQNEAQ (reference sequence). The CDR3 totals 14 residues. Sequencing was performed with immunoSEQ multiplex PCR; in TCRdb, only in-frame clones are kept and a portion is missing. The data hold tens of thousands of clones, with nearly 98% observed a single time. The rearrangement uses TRBV7-9 and TRBJ1-2; D possibly corresponds to TRBD1 (5 bases). The TCR sequence derives from a woman aged 18-29 years in good health and CMV-seropositive. Sample: PBMCs. CDR3 DNA: TGTGCCAGCAGCGCGACAGAGGTTCCCATGGGCTACACCTTC. Its protein is CASSATEVPMGYTF.